The 22 T cell receptor beta chains in this list originate from one sample, sequenced in a study of cytomegalovirus exposure and HLA in healthy donors. The PCR employed 60 Vbeta primers together with 13 Jbeta primers. Repertoires were generated with immunoSEQ multiplex PCR, while TCRdb's copy carries only in-frame clones and drops some. Among just over 95,000 clones listed, around 73% were seen once. Specimen: PBMCs. The receptors derive from a middle-aged woman in good health and CMV-seropositive.

The chain is built from TRBV27 and TRBJ2-7; 9 bases fit TRBD2. V shed 2 bases, J shed 3 bases, and the junction held 5 bases outside the gene matches. Germline CDR1 is MNHEY and CDR2 is SMNVEV (reference sequence). The CDR3 consists of 15 residues. The CDR3 DNA reads TGTGCCAGCAGTTTACGACTAGCGGCGAACTACGAGCAGTACTTC. Translated: CASSLRLAANYEQYF.

This chain uses TRBV29-1 with TRBJ2-7; a possible D gene is TRBD2 (5 bases). Between the trimmed V and J ends, which lost 3 bases and 2 bases, there was a span of 8 bases. The CDR3 covers 12 residues. Germline CDR1 is SQVTM and CDR2 is ANQGSEA. Here the CDR3 reads CSVDTGTYEQYF. Written as DNA, the CDR3 is TGCAGCGTTGACACGGGGACCTACGAGCAGTACTTC.

V usage is TRBV27 and J usage is TRBJ2-7; TRBD1 is a possible D gene (6 bases). The CDR3 runs to 16 residues. The germline CDR1 and CDR2 sequences are MNHEY and SMNVEV (reference sequence). V dropped 4 bases and J dropped 5 bases, with 21 bases sitting between them. The CDR3 DNA reads as TGTGCCAGCAGTTCCTCAGGGGCGAGAGGAAGGAACGAGCAGTACTTC. It is translated as CASSSSGARGRNEQYF.

The chain has TRBV19 and TRBJ1-5, with D perhaps TRBD1 (6 bases). Deletions cut 1 base from V and 2 bases from J, with 12 bases between. From germline, CDR1 is LNHDA and CDR2 SQIVND (reference sequence). CDR3 length: 16 residues. In DNA form, the CDR3 reads TGTGCCAGTAGTATAGGGCGACAGGACGGCAATCAGCCCCAGCATTTT. Amino acid sequence: CASSIGRQDGNQPQHF.

The chain couples TRBV5-1 to TRBJ2-7; 9 bases fit TRBD2. V lost 3 bases and J lost 3; bases outside the gene matches: 7. Germline V gene data show CDR1 as SGHRS and CDR2 as YFSETQ. The CDR3 sequence is 15 residues long. The CDR3 protein is CASSSAPAGGYEQYF. DNA of the CDR3: TGCGCCAGCAGCTCCGCCCCAGCGGGAGGCTACGAGCAGTACTTC.

The chain employs TRBV21-1 and TRBJ2-1; TRBD1, the table's D call, lacks a check against the DNA. TRBV21-1 is noted as a pseudogene. The CDR3 sequence is 15 residues long. Here the CDR3 reads CASKLGGQLYNEQFF. DNA of the CDR3: TGTGCCAGCAAACTAGGAGGACAGCTTTACAATGAGCAGTTCTTC.

The chain's CDR3 is CASSLFWLAGYNEQFF. The CDR3 nucleotides read TGTGCCAGCAGTTTATTTTGGCTAGCGGGTTACAATGAGCAGTTCTTC. The chain uses TRBV27 and TRBJ2-1; 8 bases align to TRBD2. The CDR3 contains 16 residues. With 1 base clipped from V and 4 bases from J, the junction kept 6 bases outside the gene matches. Looked up from germline, CDR1 is MNHEY and CDR2 is SMNVEV (reference sequence).

This sequence joins TRBV7-2 and TRBJ2-5, with 7 bases identical to TRBD2. The CDR3 extends over 18 amino acids. J lost 2 bases, V lost 0 bases, and 12 bases had no gene match. Germline CDR1 and CDR2: SGHTA and FQGNSA. The CDR3: CASSLAITGGQRQETQYF. DNA for the CDR3: TGTGCCAGCAGCTTAGCGATAACGGGAGGCCAGCGGCAAGAGACCCAGTACTTC.

The V gene is TRBV13, the J gene TRBJ2-3, with 8 bases lining up with TRBD2. CDR3 length: 15 amino acids. V lost 0 bases and J lost 5; bases outside the gene matches: 4. CDR1 is PRHDT and CDR2 is FYEKMQ in the germline V gene (reference sequence). DNA for the CDR3: TGTGCCAGCAGCTTAGGCCGAGCGGGAGAAGATACGCAGTATTTT. Translating it yields CASSLGRAGEDTQYF.

The chain links TRBV6-4 to TRBJ2-1, with 9 bases aligning to TRBD2. CDR1 MRHNA and CDR2 SNTAGT come from the germline V gene. This CDR3 is built from 16 residues. V was pared by 3 bases and J by 6 bases, with 9 bases of the junction left unmatched. The CDR3 nucleotides are TGTGCCAGCAGTGATGAAGGCGGGAGGGGAAGCAATGAGCAGTTCTTC. Amino acid sequence: CASSDEGGRGSNEQFF.

The V call is TRBV15, the J call TRBJ1-2; weak D call: TRBD1 (6 bases). V lost 2 bases to trimming and J lost 4 bases, with 14 bases between them. The CDR3 consists of 15 residues. From germline, CDR1 is LNHNV and CDR2 YYDKDF (reference sequence). CDR3 DNA sequence: TGTGCCACCAGCAGACCCTCGACAGGCGTCTATGGCTACACCTTC. It encodes CATSRPSTGVYGYTF.

J is TRBJ2-2 and V is TRBV9; 10 nucleotides match TRBD2. Germline-derived CDR1 and CDR2 are SGDLS and YYNGEE. Germline trimming cut 0 bases from V and 5 bases from J; bases unmatched to any gene: 4. This CDR3 region has 16 residues. The CDR3 coding sequence is TGTGCCAGCAGCGTAGGGGGACTAGCGAGTACCGGGGAGCTGTTTTTT. The encoded protein is CASSVGGLASTGELFF.

The chain uses TRBV7-8 and TRBJ1-1; TRBD1 aligns across 7 bases. Trimming cost V 6 bases and J 4 bases; bases outside gene matches: 5. The germline gives CDR1 SGHVS, CDR2 FQNEAQ. This CDR3 region has 13 residues. The CDR3 DNA reads as TGTGCCAGCAGGGTCACAGGGGTCACTGAAGCTTTCTTT. Protein product: CASRVTGVTEAFF.

The gene calls are TRBV27 and TRBJ2-1; 7 nucleotides line up with TRBD2. The trim removed 6 bases at V and 0 bases at J, leaving 2 bases unmatched. This CDR3 spans 14 amino acids. CDR1 MNHEY and CDR2 SMNVEV come from the germline V gene (reference sequence). CDR3 nucleotide sequence: TGTGCCAGCAGCGGCGGGAGCTCCTACAATGAGCAGTTCTTC. It specifies CASSGGSSYNEQFF.

The rearrangement uses TRBV6-4 and TRBJ2-1; 10 bases are a match to TRBD2. The CDR3 loop spans 15 amino acids. J gave up 9 bases and V 6 bases, and 11 bases lay outside the gene matches. In germline, CDR1 is MRHNA, CDR2 SNTAGT. This CDR3 is CASSEGAGGPGEQFF. The CDR3 DNA is TGTGCCAGCAGCGAGGGAGCGGGAGGGCCTGGTGAGCAGTTCTTC.

J is TRBJ2-2 and V is TRBV6-5; no clear D gene. Looked up from germline, CDR1 is MNHEY and CDR2 is SVGAGI. CDR3 length: 14 amino acids. With 4 bases removed from V and 5 bases from J, the gap between germline ends came to 11 bases. The DNA for the CDR3 is TGTGCCAGCAGTTCCAAAGCCGAAACCGGGGAGCTGTTTTTT. This translates into CASSSKAETGELFF.

The gene calls are TRBV6-1 and TRBJ2-5; D perhaps matches TRBD1 (7 bases). Germline V gives CDR1 MNHNS, CDR2 SASEGT. V was clipped by 7 bases and J by 1 base, with 16 bases between them. This CDR3 region has 15 residues. The CDR3 protein is CASIRQGGAQETQYF. The CDR3 DNA follows: TGTGCCAGCATTAGACAGGGAGGAGCCCAAGAGACCCAGTACTTC.

CDR3 sequence: CASSLLGDTEAFF. The DNA of the CDR3 is TGTGCCAGCAGCTTACTCGGGGACACTGAAGCTTTCTTT. V gene TRBV11-3 combines with J gene TRBJ1-1; the D is unclear. This CDR3 has 13 residues. CDR1 and CDR2 from the germline V gene are SGHNT and YENEEA. Trimming removed 2 bases at V and 3 bases at J, with 7 bases between. Based on the CDR3 plus reference TRBV11-3 and TRBJ1-1, the full variable domain is EAGVVQSPRYKIIEKKQPVAFWCNPISGHNTLYWYLQNLGQGPELLIRYENEEAVDDSQLPKDRFSAERLKGVDSTLKIQPAELGDSAVYLCASSLLGDTEAFFGQGTRLTVV.

The V and J genes are TRBV5-4 and TRBJ2-5; perhaps D is TRBD1 or TRBD2 (5 bases each). The J call may be wrong; the DNA end is better matched by TRBJ2-7. Germline V gene sequence: CDR1 SGHNT, CDR2 YYREEE (reference sequence). The CDR3 covers 14 residues. The DNA of the CDR3 is TGTGCCAGCAGCCTGGGACCGGATCAGGGCGAGCAGTACTTC. It is translated as CASSLGPDQGEQYF.

The CDR3 region has the DNA TGTGCCAGTACGTGGGCGGCTAGCGGGGAATACAATGAGCAGTTCTTC. This gives the protein CASTWAASGEYNEQFF. The chain carries TRBV19 and TRBJ2-1; 9 nucleotides agree with TRBD2. Germline V gene lookup returns CDR1 LNHDA and CDR2 SQIVND (reference sequence). There are 16 residues in the CDR3. V lost 7 bases and J lost 4; bases outside the gene matches: 11.

The V gene is TRBV2, the J gene TRBJ1-2, with 8 bases lining up with TRBD1. V lost 6 bases to trimming and J lost 8 bases; unmatched junction nucleotides: 8. This CDR3 comprises 13 residues. Looked up from germline, CDR1 is SNHLY and CDR2 is FYNNEI. Here the CDR3 reads CASRPGQGSGYTF. The CDR3 DNA sequence: TGTGCCAGCAGACCCGGACAGGGTAGCGGCTACACCTTC.

This chain links TRBV30 with TRBJ1-2; tentative D call: TRBD1 (5 bases). The germline CDR1 and CDR2 sequences are GTSNPN and SVGIG (reference sequence). V lost 7 bases and J lost 4, with 16 bases in between. The CDR3 extends over 13 amino acids. CDR3 in DNA: TGTGCCTTGGTCGGTCAGGGATCCTATGGCTACACCTTC. This encodes CALVGQGSYGYTF. The full variable domain, its missing parts supplied by reference TRBV30 and TRBJ1-2, is SQTIHQWPATLVQPVGSPLSLECTVEGTSNPNLYWYRQAAGRGLQLLFYSVGIGQISSEVPQNLSASRPQDRQFILSSKKLLLSDSGFYLCALVGQGSYGYTFGSGTRLTVV.